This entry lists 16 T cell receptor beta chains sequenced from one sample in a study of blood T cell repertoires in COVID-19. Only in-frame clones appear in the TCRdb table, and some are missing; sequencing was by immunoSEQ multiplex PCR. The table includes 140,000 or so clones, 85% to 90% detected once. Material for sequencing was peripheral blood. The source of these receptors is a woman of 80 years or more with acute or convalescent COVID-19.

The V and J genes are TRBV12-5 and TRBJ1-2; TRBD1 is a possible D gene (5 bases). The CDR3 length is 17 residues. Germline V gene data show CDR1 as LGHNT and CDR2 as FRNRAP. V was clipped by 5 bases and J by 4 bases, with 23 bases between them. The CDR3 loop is CASGEAEGSGVRYGYTF. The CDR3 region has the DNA TGTGCTAGTGGTGAGGCGGAGGGATCGGGGGTACGCTATGGCTACACCTTC.

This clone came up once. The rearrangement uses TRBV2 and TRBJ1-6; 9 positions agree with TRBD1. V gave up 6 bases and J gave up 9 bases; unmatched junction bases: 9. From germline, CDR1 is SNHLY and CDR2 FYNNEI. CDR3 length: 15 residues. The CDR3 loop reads CASSSEGQGTSPLHF. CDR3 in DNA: TGTGCCAGCAGCTCGGAGGGACAGGGAACTTCACCCCTCCACTTT.

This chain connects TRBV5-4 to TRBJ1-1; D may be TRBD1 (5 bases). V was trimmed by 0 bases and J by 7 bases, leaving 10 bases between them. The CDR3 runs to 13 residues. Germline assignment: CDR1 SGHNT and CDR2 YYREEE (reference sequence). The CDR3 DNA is TGTGCCAGCAGCTTGGCCGGGGGTTATGAAGCTTTCTTT. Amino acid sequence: CASSLAGGYEAFF.

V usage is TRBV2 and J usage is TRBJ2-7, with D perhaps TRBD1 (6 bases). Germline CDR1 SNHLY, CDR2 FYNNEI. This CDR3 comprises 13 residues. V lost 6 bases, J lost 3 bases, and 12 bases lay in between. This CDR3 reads CASRGTGHYEQYF. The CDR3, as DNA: TGTGCCAGCAGGGGTACAGGGCACTACGAGCAGTACTTC.

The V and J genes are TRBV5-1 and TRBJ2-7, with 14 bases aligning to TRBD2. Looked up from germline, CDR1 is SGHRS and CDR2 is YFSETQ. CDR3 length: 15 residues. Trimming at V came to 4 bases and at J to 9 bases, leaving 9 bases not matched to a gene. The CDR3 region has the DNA TGCGCCAGCAGCGGCGGACTAGCGGGGGGCGATACGCAGTACTTC. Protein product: CASSGGLAGGDTQYF.

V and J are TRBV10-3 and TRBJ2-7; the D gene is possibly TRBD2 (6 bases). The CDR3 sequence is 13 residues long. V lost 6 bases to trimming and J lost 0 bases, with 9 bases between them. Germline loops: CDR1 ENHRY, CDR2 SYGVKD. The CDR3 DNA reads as TGTGCCATCAGGGACGGGAGCTCCTACGAGCAGTACTTC. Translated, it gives CAIRDGSSYEQYF.

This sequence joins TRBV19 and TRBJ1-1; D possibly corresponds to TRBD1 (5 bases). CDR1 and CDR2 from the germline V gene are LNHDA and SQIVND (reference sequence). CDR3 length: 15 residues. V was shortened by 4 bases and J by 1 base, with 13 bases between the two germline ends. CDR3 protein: CASSKGRVGNTEAFF. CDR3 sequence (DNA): TGTGCCAGTAGTAAGGGCAGGGTTGGGAACACTGAAGCTTTCTTT.

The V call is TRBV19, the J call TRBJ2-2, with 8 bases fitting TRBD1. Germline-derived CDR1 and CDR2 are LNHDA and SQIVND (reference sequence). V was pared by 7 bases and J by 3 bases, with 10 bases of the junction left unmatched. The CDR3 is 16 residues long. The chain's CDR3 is CASTLSAGGDTGELFF. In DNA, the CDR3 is TGTGCCAGTACCCTATCGGCAGGGGGCGACACCGGGGAGCTGTTTTTT. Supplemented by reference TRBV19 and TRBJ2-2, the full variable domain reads DGGITQSPKYLFRKEGQNVTLSCEQNLNHDAMYWYRQDPGQGLRLIYYSQIVNDFQKGDIAEGYSVSREKKESFPLTVTSAQKNPTAFYLCASTLSAGGDTGELFFGEGSRLTVL.

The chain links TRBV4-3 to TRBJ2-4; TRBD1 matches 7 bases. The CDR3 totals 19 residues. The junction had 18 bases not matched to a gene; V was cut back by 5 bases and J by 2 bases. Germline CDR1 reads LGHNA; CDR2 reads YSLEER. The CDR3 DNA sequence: TGCGCCAGCAGCGAAGGGGGCCAGTGGGGTCTGGGGTCCAAAAACATTCAGTACTTC. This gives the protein CASSEGGQWGLGSKNIQYF.

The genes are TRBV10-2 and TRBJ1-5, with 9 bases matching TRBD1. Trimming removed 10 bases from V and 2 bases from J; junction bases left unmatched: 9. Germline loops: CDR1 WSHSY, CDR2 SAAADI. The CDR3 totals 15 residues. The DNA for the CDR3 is TGCGCCACAACCCCGGACAGGGGCGGCAATCAGCCCCAGCATTTT. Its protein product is CATTPDRGGNQPQHF.

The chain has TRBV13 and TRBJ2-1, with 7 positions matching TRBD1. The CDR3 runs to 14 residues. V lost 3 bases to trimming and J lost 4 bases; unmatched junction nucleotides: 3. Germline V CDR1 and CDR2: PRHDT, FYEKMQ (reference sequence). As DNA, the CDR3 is TGTGCCAGCAGCTTGGACAGGTTGTACAATGAGCAGTTCTTC. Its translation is CASSLDRLYNEQFF.

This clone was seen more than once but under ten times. The CDR3 sequence: CASSFESGWYGYTF. DNA of the CDR3: TGTGCCAGCAGCTTCGAGTCGGGGTGGTATGGCTACACCTTC. The V and J genes are TRBV5-8 and TRBJ1-2, with D unclear. Germline assignment: CDR1 SGHTS and CDR2 YDEGEE. Trimming stripped 2 bases from V and 5 bases from J, with 13 bases between. This CDR3 region has 14 residues.

The CDR3 sequence: CASSRPGDTGELFF. CDR3 DNA sequence: TGTGCCAGCAGTCGTCCGGGGGACACCGGGGAGCTGTTTTTT. This chain joins TRBV7-2 and TRBJ2-2; D might be TRBD2 (6 bases). Trimming took off 6 bases at V and 3 bases at J, with 11 bases between the two ends. The CDR3 runs to 14 residues. Germline CDR1 reads SGHTA; CDR2 reads FQGNSA.

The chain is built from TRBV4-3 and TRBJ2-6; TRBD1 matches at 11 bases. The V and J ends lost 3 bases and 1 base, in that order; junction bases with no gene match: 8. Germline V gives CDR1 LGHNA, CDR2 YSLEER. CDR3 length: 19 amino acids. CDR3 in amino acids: CASSQESGTGGSGANVLTF. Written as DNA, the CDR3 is TGCGCCAGCAGCCAGGAATCCGGGACAGGGGGTTCTGGGGCCAACGTCCTGACTTTC.

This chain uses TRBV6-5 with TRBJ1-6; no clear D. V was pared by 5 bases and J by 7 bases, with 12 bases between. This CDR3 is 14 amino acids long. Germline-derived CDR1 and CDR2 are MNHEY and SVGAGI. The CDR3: CASSPPGPNSPLHF. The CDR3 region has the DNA TGTGCCAGCAGTCCTCCGGGTCCAAATTCACCCCTCCACTTT.

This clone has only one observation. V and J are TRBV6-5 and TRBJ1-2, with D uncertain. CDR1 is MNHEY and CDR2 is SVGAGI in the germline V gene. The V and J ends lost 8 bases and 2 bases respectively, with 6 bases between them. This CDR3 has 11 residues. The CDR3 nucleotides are TGTGCCAGCTTCCAGAACTATGGCTACACCTTC. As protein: CASFQNYGYTF.